This note documents a single TCR beta chain sequence. Its antigen is still unknown. TCRdb's table, derived via immunoSEQ multiplex PCR, lists solely in-frame clones and lacks some. Counted here are tens of thousands of clones, 60% to 80% occurring once; the ten biggest clones make up roughly 4.9%. The trim removed 4 bases at V and 0 bases at J, leaving 6 bases unmatched. Germline CDR1 is SGDLS and CDR2 is YYNGEE. This CDR3 region has 16 residues. The data stem from a study of T cell responses to AZD1222 COVID-19 vaccine. The study's findings and limits: None of the repertoires were sampled until the peak T cell response had passed.

This clonotype originated in an adult who received the AZD1222 COVID-19 vaccine. The rearrangement uses TRBV9 and TRBJ1-3, with 8 positions matching TRBD1. The sample in question was peripheral blood, obtained 28 days after the second AZD1222 dose. This chain's CDR3 is CASSLSDRDSGNTIYF. The DNA for the CDR3 is TGTGCCAGCAGCCTCTCGGACAGGGACTCTGGAAACACCATATATTTT.